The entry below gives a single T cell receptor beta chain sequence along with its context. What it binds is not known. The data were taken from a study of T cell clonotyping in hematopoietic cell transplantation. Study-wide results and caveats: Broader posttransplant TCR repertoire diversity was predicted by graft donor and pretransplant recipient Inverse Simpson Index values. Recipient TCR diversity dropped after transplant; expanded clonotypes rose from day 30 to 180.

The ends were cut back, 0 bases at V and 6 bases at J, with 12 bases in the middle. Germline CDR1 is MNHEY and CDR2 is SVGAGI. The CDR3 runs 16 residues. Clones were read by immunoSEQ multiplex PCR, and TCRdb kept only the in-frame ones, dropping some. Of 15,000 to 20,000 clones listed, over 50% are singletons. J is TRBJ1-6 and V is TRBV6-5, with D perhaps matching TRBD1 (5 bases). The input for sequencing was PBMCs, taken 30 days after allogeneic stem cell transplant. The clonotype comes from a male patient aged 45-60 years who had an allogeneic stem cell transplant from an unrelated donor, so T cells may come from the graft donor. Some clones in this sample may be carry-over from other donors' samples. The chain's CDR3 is CASSYSSQALNSPLHF. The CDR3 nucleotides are TGTGCCAGCAGTTACTCGTCACAGGCCCTTAATTCACCCCTCCACTTT.